This TCR beta chain was documented in a study of OX40 agonist ivuxolimab in advanced cancers. V gave up 5 bases and J gave up 6 bases, with 20 bases separating them. This CDR3 has 16 amino acids. CDR1 LNHDA and CDR2 SQIVND come from the germline V gene (reference sequence). Study observations and caveats: The expanded peripheral T cells' antigen specificity was not determined.

Regarding this clone: Its antigen is still unknown.

Measured with immunoSEQ multiplex PCR; TCRdb has only the in-frame clones, and not every one. The sample has about 58,000 clones; roughly 83% are singletons. The sequences come from CD4+ or CD8+ T cells sorted from blood, collected in a trial of the OX40 agonist ivuxolimab. The gene calls are TRBV19 and TRBJ2-4; TRBD1 is a possible D gene (6 bases). The TCR comes from an adult with an advanced solid tumor such as melanoma, head and neck, liver or kidney cancer. CDR3 region: CASSPWFRDTGNIQYF. The CDR3 nucleotides read TGTGCCAGTAGTCCATGGTTTAGGGACACAGGAAACATTCAGTACTTC.